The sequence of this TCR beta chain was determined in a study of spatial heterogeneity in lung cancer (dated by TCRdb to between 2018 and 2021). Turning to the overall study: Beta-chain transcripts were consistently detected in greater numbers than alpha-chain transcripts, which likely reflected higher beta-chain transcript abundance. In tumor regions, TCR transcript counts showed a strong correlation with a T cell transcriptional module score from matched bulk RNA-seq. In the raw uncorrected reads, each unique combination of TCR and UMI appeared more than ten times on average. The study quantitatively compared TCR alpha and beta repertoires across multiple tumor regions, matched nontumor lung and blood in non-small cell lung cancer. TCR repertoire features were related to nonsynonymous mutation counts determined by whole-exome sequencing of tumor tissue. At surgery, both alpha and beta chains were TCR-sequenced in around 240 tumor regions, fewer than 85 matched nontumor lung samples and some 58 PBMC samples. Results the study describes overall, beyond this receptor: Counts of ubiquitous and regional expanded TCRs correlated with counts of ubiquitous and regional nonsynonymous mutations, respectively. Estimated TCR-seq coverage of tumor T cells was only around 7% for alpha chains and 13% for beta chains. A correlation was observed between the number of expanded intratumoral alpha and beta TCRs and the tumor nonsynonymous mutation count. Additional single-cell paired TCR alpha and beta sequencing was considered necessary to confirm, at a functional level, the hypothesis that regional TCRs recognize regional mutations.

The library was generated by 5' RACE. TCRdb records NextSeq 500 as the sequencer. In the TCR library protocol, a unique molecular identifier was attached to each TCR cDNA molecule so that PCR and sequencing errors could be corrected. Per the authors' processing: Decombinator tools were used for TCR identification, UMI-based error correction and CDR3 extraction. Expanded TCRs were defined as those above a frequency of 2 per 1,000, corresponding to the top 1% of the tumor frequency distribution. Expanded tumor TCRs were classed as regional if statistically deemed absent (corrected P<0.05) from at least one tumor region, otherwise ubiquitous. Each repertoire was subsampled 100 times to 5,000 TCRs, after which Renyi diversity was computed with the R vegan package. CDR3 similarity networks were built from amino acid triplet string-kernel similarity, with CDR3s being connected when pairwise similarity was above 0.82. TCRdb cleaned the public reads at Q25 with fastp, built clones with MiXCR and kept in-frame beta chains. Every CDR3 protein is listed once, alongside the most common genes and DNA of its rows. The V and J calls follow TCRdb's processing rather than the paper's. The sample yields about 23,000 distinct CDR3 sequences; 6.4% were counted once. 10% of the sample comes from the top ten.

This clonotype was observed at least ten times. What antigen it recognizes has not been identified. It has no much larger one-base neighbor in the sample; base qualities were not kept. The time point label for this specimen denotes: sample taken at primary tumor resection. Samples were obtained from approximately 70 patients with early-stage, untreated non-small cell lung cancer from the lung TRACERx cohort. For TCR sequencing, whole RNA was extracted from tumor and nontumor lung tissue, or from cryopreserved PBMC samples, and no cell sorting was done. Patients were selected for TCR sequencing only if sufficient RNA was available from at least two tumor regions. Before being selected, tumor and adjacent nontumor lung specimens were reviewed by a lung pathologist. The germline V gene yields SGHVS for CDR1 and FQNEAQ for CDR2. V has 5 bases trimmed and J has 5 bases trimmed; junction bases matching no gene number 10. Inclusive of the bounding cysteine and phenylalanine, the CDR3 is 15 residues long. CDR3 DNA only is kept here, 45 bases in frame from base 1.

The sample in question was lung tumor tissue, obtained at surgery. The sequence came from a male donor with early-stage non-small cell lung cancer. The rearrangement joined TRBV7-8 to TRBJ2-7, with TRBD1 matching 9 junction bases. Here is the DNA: TGTGCCAGCAGCCCGAGAGGGGACAGGGTCCACGAGCAGTACTTC. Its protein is CASSPRGDRVHEQYF. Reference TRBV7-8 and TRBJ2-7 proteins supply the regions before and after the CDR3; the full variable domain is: GAGVSQSPRYKVAKRGQDVALRCDPISGHVSLFWYQQALGQGPEFLTYFQNEAQLDKSGLPSDRFFAERPEGSVSTLKIQRTQQEDSAVYLCASSPRGDRVHEQYFGPGTRLTVT.